This TCR beta chain was recovered during a study of molecular identifiers for immune sequencing clone quantification. Overall study: Across replicate runs, RNA obtained from around 20,000 or 100,000 naive CD8 cells was divided into five, with four undergoing sequencing. Whole-study results and caveats: The share of molecules held by clones above 20 RNA copies was over 98% in effector cells and under 1% in naive cells.

Deletions cut 0 bases from V and 0 bases from J, with 18 bases between. The CDR3 has 19 amino acids. From germline, CDR1 is LGHDT and CDR2 YNNKEL (reference sequence). Methods described previously, with TCR primers listed, were used for bulk TCR libraries. Via MiXCR, TCRdb re-called the PCR reads, giving one row per CDR3 protein. Of roughly 50,000 distinct CDR3 sequences in the sample, just over 35% were seen once. This clonotype was recorded once. Its antigen is not identified. The receptor was derived from a human donor in good health. Some libraries in this study had Jurkat cell RNA spiked in. This chain joins TRBV3-1 and TRBJ2-4; D is perhaps TRBD1 (5 bases). Material: naive CD8+ T cells from blood, with Jurkat cell RNA spiked in. The sample's subset: FACS-sorted CD8+CD4-CCR7+CD45RA+ naive T cells. As DNA, the CDR3 is TGTGCCAGCAGCCAAGAAGGGGTTAAGTGTGTAATAGCCAAAAACATTCAGTACTTC. This sequence encodes CASSQEGVKCVIAKNIQYF.